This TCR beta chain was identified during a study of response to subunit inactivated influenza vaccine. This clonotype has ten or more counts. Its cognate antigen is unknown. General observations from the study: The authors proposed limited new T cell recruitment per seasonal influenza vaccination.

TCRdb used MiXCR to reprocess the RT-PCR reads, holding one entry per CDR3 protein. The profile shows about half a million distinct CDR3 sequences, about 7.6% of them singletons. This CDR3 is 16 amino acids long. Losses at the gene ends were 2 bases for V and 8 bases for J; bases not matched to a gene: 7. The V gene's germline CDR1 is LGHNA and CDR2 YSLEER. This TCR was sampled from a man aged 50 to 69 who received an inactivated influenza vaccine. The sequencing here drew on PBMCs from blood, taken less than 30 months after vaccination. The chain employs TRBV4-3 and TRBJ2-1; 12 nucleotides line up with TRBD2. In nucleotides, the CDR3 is TGCGCCAGCAGCCAACGACTAGCGGGGGATCCTCATGAGCAGTTCTTC. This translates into CASSQRLAGDPHEQFF.